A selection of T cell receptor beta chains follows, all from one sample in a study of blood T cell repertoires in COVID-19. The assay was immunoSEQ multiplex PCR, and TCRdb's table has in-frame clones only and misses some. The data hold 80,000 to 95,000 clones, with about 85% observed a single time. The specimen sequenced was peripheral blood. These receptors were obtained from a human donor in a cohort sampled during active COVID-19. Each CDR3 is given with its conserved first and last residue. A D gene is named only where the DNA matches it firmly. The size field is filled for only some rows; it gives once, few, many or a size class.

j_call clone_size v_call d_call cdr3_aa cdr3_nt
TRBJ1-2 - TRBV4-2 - CASSQDRGPRGYTF TGTGCCAGCAGCCAAGATAGAGGGCCGAGGGGCTACACCTTC
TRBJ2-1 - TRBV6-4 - CASSVGGGIYEQFF TGTGCCAGCAGTGTGGGGGGGGGCATATATGAGCAGTTCTTC
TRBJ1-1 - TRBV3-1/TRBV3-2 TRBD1 CASSLGTGDMNTEAFF TGTGCCAGCAGCCTGGGGACAGGCGACATGAACACTGAAGCTTTCTTT
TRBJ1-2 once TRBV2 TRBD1 CASSESGGNYGYTF TGTGCCAGCAGTGAATCAGGGGGCAACTATGGCTACACCTTC
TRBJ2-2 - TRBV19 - CASRVQANTGELFF TGTGCCAGTAGGGTACAGGCGAACACCGGGGAGCTGTTTTTT
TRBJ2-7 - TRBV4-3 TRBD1 CASSQYAPGTGFYEQYF TGCGCCAGCAGCCAGTACGCCCCCGGGACAGGGTTCTACGAGCAGTACTTC
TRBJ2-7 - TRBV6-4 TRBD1 CASSDSHVDRTYEQYF TGTGCCAGCAGTGACTCCCATGTGGACAGGACCTACGAGCAGTACTTC
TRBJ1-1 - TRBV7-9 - CASSSSDTSNTEAFF TGTGCCAGCAGCTCGTCGGACACGTCGAACACTGAAGCTTTCTTT
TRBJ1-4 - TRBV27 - CASSQRGGRKESNEKLFF TGTGCCAGCAGTCAACGGGGGGGCAGGAAGGAGTCTAATGAAAAACTGTTTTTT
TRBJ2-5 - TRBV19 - CASSIQRQFQETQYF TGTGCCAGTAGTATACAAAGACAGTTCCAAGAGACCCAGTACTTC
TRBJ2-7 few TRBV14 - CASSQVQGVAYEQYF TGTGCCAGCAGCCAAGTTCAGGGCGTTGCCTACGAGCAGTACTTC
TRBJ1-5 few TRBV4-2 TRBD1 CASSQDPRQGDSNQPQHF TGTGCCAGCAGCCAAGATCCCCGACAGGGGGATAGCAATCAGCCCCAGCATTTT
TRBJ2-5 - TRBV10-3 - CAISESGPQETQYF TGTGCCATCAGTGAGTCGGGCCCGCAAGAGACCCAGTACTTC
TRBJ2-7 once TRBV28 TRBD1 CASRAGTGSLGTSYEQYF TGTGCCAGCAGGGCCGGGACAGGGTCCCTGGGAACCTCCTACGAGCAGTACTTC
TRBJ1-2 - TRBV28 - CASSFAGSIRTF TGTGCCAGCAGTTTTGCGGGGTCGATACGAACCTTC
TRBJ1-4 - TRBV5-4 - CASSSYSDSTNEKLFF TGTGCCAGCAGCTCCTATTCCGACAGCACTAATGAAAAACTGTTTTTT
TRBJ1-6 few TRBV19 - CASSGQGNSPLHF TGTGCCAGTAGTGGGCAGGGAAATTCACCCCTCCACTTT
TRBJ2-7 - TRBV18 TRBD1 CASSTGVGYEQYF TGTGCCAGCTCGACAGGGGTTGGGTACGAGCAGTACTTC
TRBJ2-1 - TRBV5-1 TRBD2 CASSFTSGGYNEQFF TGCGCCAGCAGCTTTACTAGCGGGGGCTACAATGAGCAGTTCTTC
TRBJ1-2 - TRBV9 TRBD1 CASSVATGDGGYTF TGTGCCAGCAGCGTAGCTACAGGGGACGGTGGCTACACCTTC
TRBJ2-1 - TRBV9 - CASSGGASGYNEQFF TGTGCCAGCAGCGGGGGGGCTAGCGGCTACAATGAGCAGTTCTTC
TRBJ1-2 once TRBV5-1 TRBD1 CASSLVTGEGGYTF TGCGCCAGCAGCTTGGTAACAGGGGAAGGTGGCTACACCTTC
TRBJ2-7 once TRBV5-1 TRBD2 CASSLGGRLVEQYF TGCGCCAGCAGCTTGGGCGGGAGGCTTGTCGAGCAGTACTTC
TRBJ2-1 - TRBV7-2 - CASSAASPYNEQFF TGTGCCAGCAGCGCGGCTTCCCCCTACAATGAGCAGTTCTTC
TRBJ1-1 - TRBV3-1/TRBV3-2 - CASISRGGNTEAFF TGTGCCAGCATCTCAAGGGGGGGGAACACTGAAGCTTTCTTT
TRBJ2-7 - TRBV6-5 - CASSYRGSLSYEQYF TGTGCCAGCAGTTACAGAGGGTCCCTTTCCTACGAGCAGTACTTC
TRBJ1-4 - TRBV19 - CASSRQRNEKLFF TGTGCCAGTAGTAGGCAGCGTAATGAAAAACTGTTTTTT
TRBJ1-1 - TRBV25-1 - CASSEYRYPSDAFF TGTGCCAGCAGTGAATACAGGTACCCTTCAGATGCTTTCTTT
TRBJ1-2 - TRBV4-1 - CASSQNRREGGYTF TGCGCCAGCAGCCAAAACCGGCGGGAGGGGGGCTACACCTTC
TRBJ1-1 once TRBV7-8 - CASSSRTQGSEAFF TGTGCCAGCAGCTCCAGAACCCAGGGGTCCGAAGCTTTCTTT
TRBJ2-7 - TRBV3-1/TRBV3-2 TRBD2 CASSQDQEGGPSQQYF TGTGCCAGCAGCCAAGATCAGGAGGGAGGGCCGTCACAGCAGTACTTC
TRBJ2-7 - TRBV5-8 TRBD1 CASSFTGTVSYEQYF TGTGCCAGCAGCTTCACCGGGACAGTTTCCTACGAGCAGTACTTC
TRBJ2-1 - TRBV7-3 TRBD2 CASSPGAGGLGQFF TGTGCCAGCAGCCCAGGGGCGGGGGGCCTAGGGCAGTTCTTC
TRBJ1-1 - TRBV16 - CASSQSRGGGDTEAFF TGTGCCAGCAGCCAATCGCGGGGGGGCGGAGACACTGAAGCTTTCTTT
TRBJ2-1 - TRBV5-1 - CASSERLVNEQFF TGCGCCAGCAGCGAGAGACTAGTTAATGAGCAGTTCTTC
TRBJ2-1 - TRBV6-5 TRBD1 CASSLSAGGLDEQFF TGTGCCAGCAGTTTGTCGGCAGGGGGCCTGGATGAGCAGTTCTTC
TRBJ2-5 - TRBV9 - CASSVDGLSQETQYF TGTGCCAGCAGCGTAGACGGACTCTCCCAAGAGACCCAGTACTTC
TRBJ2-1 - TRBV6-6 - CASTSVAYNEQFF TGTGCCAGCACTTCTGTAGCCTACAATGAGCAGTTCTTC
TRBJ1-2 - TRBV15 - CATSRDLTVDGYTF TGTGCCACCAGCAGAGATTTAACGGTCGATGGCTACACCTTC
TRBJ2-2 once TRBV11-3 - CASSPDWGTKNTGELFF TGTGCCAGCAGCCCGGACTGGGGGACAAAGAACACCGGGGAGCTGTTTTTT
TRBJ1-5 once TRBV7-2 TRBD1 CASSLGQGYNQPQHF TGTGCCAGCAGCTTGGGACAGGGGTACAATCAGCCCCAGCATTTT
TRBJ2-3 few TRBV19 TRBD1 CASSQTGGTDTQYF TGTGCCAGTAGCCAGACAGGGGGCACAGATACGCAGTATTTT
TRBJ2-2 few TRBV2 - CASREDGELFF TGTGCCAGCAGGGAGGACGGGGAGCTGTTTTTT
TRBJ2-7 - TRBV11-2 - CASSLGTTYEQYF TGTGCCAGCAGCTTAGGGACTACCTACGAGCAGTACTTC
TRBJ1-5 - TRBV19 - CASSIMEGGNQPQHF TGTGCCAGTAGTATAATGGAGGGAGGCAATCAGCCCCAGCATTTT
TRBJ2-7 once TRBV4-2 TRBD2 CASSDSGGAGYEQYF TGTGCCAGCAGCGATAGCGGGGGGGCGGGCTACGAGCAGTACTTC
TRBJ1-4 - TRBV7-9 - CASSLAARQGIDEKLFF TGTGCCAGCAGCTTAGCAGCGAGGCAGGGGATCGATGAAAAACTGTTTTTT
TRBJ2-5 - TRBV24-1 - CATSGPGRSQYF TGTGCCACCAGTGGTCCGGGGAGGTCTCAGTACTTC
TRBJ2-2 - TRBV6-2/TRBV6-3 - CASSPGSANTGELFF TGTGCCAGCAGCCCGGGTAGCGCGAACACCGGGGAGCTGTTTTTT
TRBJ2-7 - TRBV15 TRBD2 CATSRELAGVSDEQYF TGTGCCACCAGCAGAGAGCTAGCGGGAGTAAGCGACGAGCAGTACTTC